A selection of T cell receptor beta chains follows, all from one sample in a study of T-cell memory formation after mild COVID-19. TCRdb ran MiXCR on the 5' RACE reads and lists one entry per CDR3 protein. The repertoire holds hundreds of thousands of distinct CDR3 sequences, less than 20% seen once, with 2.1% in the top ten. The sample consisted of PBMCs or a T cell subset sorted from them (not recorded which). These receptors were collected from an adult woman who had mild COVID-19 (a few samples of this study predate the infection). Cell type and time point are not known. The CDR3 runs from the conserved cysteine through the conserved F or W. The D gene is left open where the match is weak. Rows give clone size only sometimes, using once, few, many, or a class for an expanded clone.

clone size,J gene,V gene,D gene,CDR3 protein,CDR3 DNA
NA,TRBJ1-2,TRBV10-3,NA,CAISDSGALYGYTF,TGTGCCATCAGTGACTCAGGGGCTCTTTATGGCTACACCTTC
few,TRBJ2-7,TRBV7-9,TRBD2,CASSEIAGLTYEQYF,TGTGCCAGCAGCGAAATAGCGGGACTTACCTACGAGCAGTACTTC
many,TRBJ2-7,TRBV6-6,NA,CASSPGDSYEQYF,TGTGCCAGCAGTCCAGGGGACTCCTACGAGCAGTACTTC
NA,TRBJ2-1,TRBV7-9,NA,CASSLDGGIRNEQFF,TGTGCCAGCAGCTTAGATGGGGGTATCCGCAATGAGCAGTTCTTC
many,TRBJ2-1,TRBV4-1,NA,CASSQPNSASRSYNEQFF,TGCGCCAGCAGCCAACCCAACAGCGCGTCCCGCTCCTACAATGAGCAGTTCTTC
many,TRBJ2-7,TRBV30,NA,CAWTSKVTYEQYF,TGTGCCTGGACCTCAAAGGTGACCTACGAGCAGTACTTC
NA,TRBJ2-7,TRBV5-1,TRBD2,CASSLTSGSGSYEQYF,TGCGCCAGCAGCTTGACTAGCGGGAGTGGTTCCTACGAGCAGTACTTC
NA,TRBJ1-2,TRBV15,TRBD1,CATSRDQGTAYTF,TGTGCCACCAGCAGAGATCAAGGGACAGCCTACACCTTC
NA,TRBJ2-5,TRBV12-3/TRBV12-4,TRBD2,CASTPGASGGGFETQYF,TGTGCCAGCACCCCTGGGGCTAGCGGGGGAGGGTTTGAGACCCAGTACTTC
NA,TRBJ2-1,TRBV20-1,TRBD2,CSAHTVLAGYNEQFF,TGCAGTGCCCATACGGTGCTAGCGGGGTACAATGAGCAGTTCTTC
NA,TRBJ2-1,TRBV3-1,NA,CASSAIGGLGQFF,TGTGCCAGCAGCGCGATTGGGGGGCTCGGGCAGTTCTTC
NA,TRBJ1-2,TRBV5-1,TRBD1,CASSLGDRRLNYGYTF,TGCGCCAGCAGCTTAGGGGACAGGAGGCTTAACTATGGCTACACCTTC
NA,TRBJ2-1,TRBV9,TRBD2,CASSVRTSGSGEQFF,TGTGCCAGCAGCGTCCGGACTAGCGGGAGCGGTGAGCAGTTCTTC
NA,TRBJ2-3,TRBV2,NA,CASSGVQGRGTDTQYF,TGTGCCAGCAGTGGTGTGCAGGGGAGAGGAACAGATACGCAGTATTTT
few,TRBJ2-3,TRBV20-1,NA,CSTHRDGLAQYF,TGCAGTACCCACAGAGATGGTTTGGCGCAGTATTTT
few,TRBJ1-2,TRBV14,NA,CASSQDLRFAGYTF,TGTGCCAGCAGCCAAGACTTACGGTTTGCTGGCTACACCTTC
many,TRBJ2-2,TRBV7-9,NA,CASSLGTGPRELFF,TGTGCCAGCAGCTTAGGAACCGGGCCCAGGGAGCTGTTTTTT
NA,TRBJ1-1,TRBV12-3/TRBV12-4,TRBD1,CASSETGGTGAFF,TGTGCCAGCAGCGAGACAGGGGGCACCGGAGCTTTCTTT
few,TRBJ2-7,TRBV20-1,TRBD1,CSALRRDRDYEQYF,TGCAGTGCCCTTAGGCGGGACAGGGACTACGAGCAGTACTTC
NA,TRBJ1-2,TRBV20-1,TRBD1,CSAITQGSGGGYTF,TGCAGTGCTATTACACAGGGGAGCGGCGGCGGCTACACCTTC
NA,TRBJ2-5,TRBV20-1,NA,CSARPLAIETQYF,TGCAGTGCTAGACCCCTAGCGATAGAGACCCAGTACTTC
NA,TRBJ1-6,TRBV20-1,NA,CSATGSSIYNSPLHF,TGCAGTGCTACTGGGAGTTCTATCTATAATTCACCCCTCCACTTT
few,TRBJ2-7,TRBV6-6,TRBD1,CASRHTGGNEQYF,TGTGCCAGCAGGCACACAGGGGGGAACGAGCAGTACTTC
NA,TRBJ2-7,TRBV15,TRBD1,CATSSDRGPYEQYF,TGTGCCACCAGCAGCGACAGGGGACCCTACGAGCAGTACTTC
many,TRBJ1-2,TRBV2,NA,CASSPGRNYGYTF,TGTGCCAGCAGTCCGGGACGGAACTATGGCTACACCTTC
few,TRBJ1-1,TRBV7-8,NA,CASSIENVNTEAFF,TGTGCCAGCAGCATAGAGAATGTGAACACTGAAGCTTTCTTT
few,TRBJ1-2,TRBV12-3/TRBV12-4,NA,CASSLRRVLYGYTF,TGTGCCAGCAGTTTGCGCAGGGTACTCTATGGCTACACCTTC
few,TRBJ2-1,TRBV25-1,TRBD1,CASSAMGQLIPGDEQFF,TGTGCCAGCAGTGCGATGGGACAGCTCATTCCGGGTGACGAGCAGTTCTTC
many,TRBJ2-1,TRBV5-1,TRBD2,CASSPGTSGGNEQFF,TGCGCCAGCAGCCCCGGGACTAGCGGGGGAAATGAGCAGTTCTTC
NA,TRBJ1-2,TRBV11-2,NA,CASSLVGRSKDYGYTF,TGTGCCAGCAGCTTAGTTGGGAGGAGCAAGGACTATGGCTACACCTTC
few,TRBJ1-4,TRBV4-1,NA,CASSPITGRNEKLFF,TGCGCCAGCAGCCCCATAACAGGGCGTAATGAAAAACTGTTTTTT
NA,TRBJ2-2,TRBV7-2,NA,CASSLVIGGELFF,TGTGCCAGCAGCTTAGTAATTGGCGGGGAGCTGTTTTTT
many,TRBJ2-5,TRBV7-2,TRBD2,CASSQASGMKETQYF,TGTGCCAGCAGCCAAGCTAGCGGAATGAAAGAGACCCAGTACTTC
NA,TRBJ2-2,TRBV6-2/TRBV6-3,NA,CASSYRPINTGELFF,TGTGCCAGCAGTTACCGGCCAATAAACACCGGGGAGCTGTTTTTT
NA,TRBJ1-6,TRBV20-1,NA,CSARADGNSPLHF,TGCAGTGCTAGAGCGGACGGTAATTCACCCCTCCACTTT
many,TRBJ2-5,TRBV6-5,NA,CASSPLLERGGGETQYF,TGTGCCAGCAGTCCCTTACTGGAAAGGGGCGGAGGGGAGACCCAGTACTTC
few,TRBJ2-2,TRBV14,NA,CASSQGGSANTGELFF,TGTGCCAGCAGCCAAGGAGGGTCGGCGAACACCGGGGAGCTGTTTTTT
few,TRBJ2-7,TRBV29-1,NA,CSVEVRDGTYEQYF,TGCAGCGTTGAAGTGAGGGACGGAACCTACGAGCAGTACTTC
many,TRBJ2-5,TRBV5-1,TRBD2,CASSLGTRRETQYF,TGCGCCAGCAGCTTAGGGACTAGAAGAGAGACCCAGTACTTC
NA,TRBJ2-7,TRBV4-1,TRBD1,CASSLEGGTVSYEQYF,TGCGCCAGCAGCCTAGAAGGTGGGACAGTTTCCTACGAGCAGTACTTC
NA,TRBJ2-5,TRBV6-5,NA,CASSLGHQLGETQYF,TGTGCCAGCAGTCTGGGACACCAACTAGGGGAGACCCAGTACTTC
NA,TRBJ1-1,TRBV29-1,NA,CSVSPGAMNTEAFF,TGCAGCGTCAGTCCGGGAGCCATGAACACTGAAGCTTTCTTT
NA,TRBJ1-6,TRBV30,TRBD1,CAWSATGLGSYNSPLHF,TGTGCCTGGAGTGCGACAGGGCTGGGCTCCTATAATTCACCCCTCCACTTT
many,TRBJ1-5,TRBV12-3/TRBV12-4,TRBD1,CASSFGQGGGQPQHF,TGTGCCAGCAGTTTTGGGCAGGGGGGCGGCCAGCCCCAGCATTTT
NA,TRBJ2-3,TRBV20-1,TRBD2,CSASPGGRAQDTQYF,TGCAGTGCTAGTCCGGGCGGGAGGGCCCAAGATACGCAGTATTTT
NA,TRBJ1-3,TRBV5-1,TRBD1,CASSGDSSGNTIYF,TGCGCCAGCAGCGGGGACAGCTCTGGAAACACCATATATTTT
few,TRBJ1-6,TRBV2,NA,CASSGGIFNSPLHF,TGTGCCAGCAGTGGGGGGATTTTCAATTCACCCCTCCACTTT
NA,TRBJ1-2,TRBV29-1,NA,CSTWTGRDGYTF,TGCAGCACGTGGACCGGGCGGGATGGCTACACCTTC
many,TRBJ2-7,TRBV6-5,NA,CASSYTFPRGGDSYEQYF,TGTGCCAGCAGTTACACTTTCCCCCGGGGAGGTGACTCCTACGAGCAGTACTTC
NA,TRBJ2-5,TRBV3-1,TRBD2,CASSLGLAGGAQYF,TGTGCCAGCAGCCTGGGACTAGCGGGGGGGGCCCAGTACTTC
NA,TRBJ2-1,TRBV12-3/TRBV12-4,NA,CASIRGTSADAEQFF,TGTGCCAGCATCAGAGGGACGAGCGCCGACGCTGAGCAGTTCTTC
NA,TRBJ1-1,TRBV7-2,TRBD1,CASSAGTAGTEAFF,TGTGCCAGCAGCGCCGGGACAGCTGGCACTGAAGCTTTCTTT